Listed below are T cell receptor beta chains from one sample, sequenced in a study of shared clonotypes between healthy human individuals. Profiled with immunoSEQ multiplex PCR; TCRdb holds only in-frame clones, not every one. The table records 1.5 million to 2.5 million clones, roughly 94% of them present only once. Sequencing used naive CD8+ T cells sorted from blood. These TCRs come from a young man in good health. The CDR3 runs from the conserved cysteine through the conserved F or W. The D gene is left open where the match is weak. Clone size, where shown, is once, few, many, or a class for clones that have expanded.

V	J	D	size	DNA	CDR3
TRBV7-9	TRBJ2-6	.	.	TGTGCCAGCAGCTCCGACACCTTGGAGGCTGGGGCCAACGTCCTGACTTTC	CASSSDTLEAGANVLTF
TRBV6-6	TRBJ2-1	.	.	TGTGCCAGCAGGGTGGGGAATGAGCAGTTCTTC	CASRVGNEQFF
TRBV18	TRBJ2-1	.	.	TGTGCCAGCTCAGGCCAGGGGGGCGGTGAGCAGTTCTTC	CASSGQGGGEQFF
TRBV19	TRBJ1-5	.	.	TGTGCCAGTAGTAGTCTCGAAGGGACGGTCGGCTATAGCAATCAGCCCCAGCATTTT	CASSSLEGTVGYSNQPQHF
TRBV27	TRBJ1-2	.	.	TGTGCCAGCAGTTTAGCCGGGTTCGGGTATGGCTACACCTTC	CASSLAGFGYGYTF
TRBV4-1	TRBJ2-7	.	once	TGCGCCAGCAGCCAAGATTTTGACCAGGGGGGTTACGAGCAGTACTTC	CASSQDFDQGGYEQYF
TRBV19	TRBJ2-5	.	.	TGTGCCAGTAGTAGGCCGGCCAACCAAGAGACCCAGTACTTC	CASSRPANQETQYF
TRBV19	TRBJ1-2	.	.	TGTGCCAGTACCGGGCCTAACTATGGCTACACCTTC	CASTGPNYGYTF
TRBV5-8	TRBJ2-7	TRBD2	.	TGTGCCAGCAGCCCCGGGGGGGAGCAGTACTTC	CASSPGGEQYF
TRBV15	TRBJ1-5	.	.	TGTGCCACCAGCTCTCGAAGGGACTTGGGCTTAACCTATAGCAATCAGCCCCAGCATTTT	CATSSRRDLGLTYSNQPQHF
TRBV10-2	TRBJ2-7	.	.	TGCGCCAGCAGTCTAAGCGACGAGCAGTACTTC	CASSLSDEQYF
TRBV4-3	TRBJ2-1	.	.	TGCGCCAGCAGCCAAGGTAGCGGCTACAATGAGCAGTTCTTC	CASSQGSGYNEQFF
TRBV5-1	TRBJ1-1	.	.	TGCGCCAGCAGCTTATTTATCCAGAACACTGAAGCTTTCTTT	CASSLFIQNTEAFF
TRBV11-2	TRBJ2-3	TRBD1	.	TGTGCCAGCAGCTTAGTCCCGACAGGGGGATTGTCAGATACGCAGTATTTT	CASSLVPTGGLSDTQYF
TRBV28	TRBJ2-7	.	.	TGTGCCAGCACCCAAGGGAATTACGAGCAGTACTTC	CASTQGNYEQYF
TRBV7-3	TRBJ2-1	TRBD2	once	TGTGCCAGCAGCTTAAGTGTCGGGGGGGCCGGAAGTGAGCAGTTCTTC	CASSLSVGGAGSEQFF
TRBV7-9	TRBJ1-1	.	.	TGTGCCAGCAGCCCCAGGGTTTCCCCAGATAACACTGAAGCTTTCTTT	CASSPRVSPDNTEAFF
TRBV7-9	TRBJ1-1	TRBD1	.	TGTGCCAGCAGCTCGGACAGGGCAAACGCTGAAGCTTTCTTT	CASSSDRANAEAFF
TRBV7-9	TRBJ2-7	.	few	TGTGCCAGCAGCCGCGCCGCAGGGCAAACCTACGAGCAGTACTTC	CASSRAAGQTYEQYF
TRBV6-5	TRBJ2-1	.	.	TGTGCCAGCACCTCCGGAGGGACGGAAGACAATGAGCAGTTCTTC	CASTSGGTEDNEQFF
TRBV5-1	TRBJ2-5	TRBD2	.	TGCGCCAGCAGCTTGTATACTAGCGAGCAAGAGACCCAGTACTTC	CASSLYTSEQETQYF
TRBV19	TRBJ2-7	.	.	TGTGCCAGTAGTATAGACCCCGGGAGAGGTTCCTACGAGCAGTACTTC	CASSIDPGRGSYEQYF
TRBV27	TRBJ2-7	.	once	TGTGCCAGCAGGGACACCTTCAGCTCCCCTCCGAACGAGCAGTACTTC	CASRDTFSSPPNEQYF
TRBV19	TRBJ1-1	TRBD1	.	TGTGCCAGTAGTATATTCGCAGGGGGCGAGAACACTGAAGCTTTCTTT	CASSIFAGGENTEAFF
TRBV4-1	TRBJ1-1	.	.	TGCGCCAGCAGCCAAGAATGGGGGGTCACTGAAGCTTTCTTT	CASSQEWGVTEAFF
TRBV4-1	TRBJ1-1	TRBD1	.	TGCGCCAGCAGCCATACAGGGGAGGATGAAGCTTTCTTT	CASSHTGEDEAFF
TRBV4-1	TRBJ2-2	.	.	TGCGCCAGCAGCTTTAAGGCACAGGGTAGCAGTGGGGAGCTGTTTTTT	CASSFKAQGSSGELFF
TRBV6-5	TRBJ2-7	.	.	TGTGCCAGCAGTAACCCGGACAGTCGCCTACTCGAGCAGTACTTC	CASSNPDSRLLEQYF
TRBV4-1	TRBJ1-2	.	.	TGCGCCAGCAGCCGCCGGACGCCCGCCGACTATGGCTACACCTTC	CASSRRTPADYGYTF
TRBV13	TRBJ2-7	TRBD2	.	TGTGCCAGCAGCTTAGGCCCGGGCGGGGGAGCCGGCTACGAGCAGTACTTC	CASSLGPGGGAGYEQYF
TRBV30	TRBJ2-7	TRBD1	.	TGTGCCTGGAGTGCGCTAAAGGGACAGGCGGTGGACGAGCAGTACTTC	CAWSALKGQAVDEQYF
TRBV18	TRBJ2-3	TRBD1	once	TGTGCCAGCTCTCCTAACAGGGGGAGCACAGATACGCAGTATTTT	CASSPNRGSTDTQYF
TRBV4-3	TRBJ2-7	TRBD2	.	TGCGCCGGCAGCCAAGATACGGGAGGAGGCTACGAGCAGTACTTC	CAGSQDTGGGYEQYF
TRBV27	TRBJ1-2	TRBD1	.	TGTGCCAGCAGTTTCTTCGCAGGGGGGACCTATGGCTACACCTTC	CASSFFAGGTYGYTF
TRBV19	TRBJ2-7	.	.	TGTGCCAGTAGCCCCGACAGATCCCTTTTCTACGAGCAGTACTTC	CASSPDRSLFYEQYF
TRBV27	TRBJ2-1	TRBD2	.	TGTGCCAGCAGGTTAGCGGGAGTTCTTTCTCATGAGCAGTTCTTC	CASRLAGVLSHEQFF
TRBV27	TRBJ2-7	TRBD1	.	TGTGCCAGCAGTTCAAACCAGGGACAGGGGAACCACGAGCAGTACTTC	CASSSNQGQGNHEQYF
TRBV9	TRBJ2-5	.	.	TGTGCCAGCAGCGCATCGGACTGGGAAGAGACCCAGTACTTC	CASSASDWEETQYF
TRBV6-4	TRBJ2-7	.	.	TGTGCCAGCAGTTCTCCCCCCCTGACAGGCTCCTACGAGCAGTACTTC	CASSSPPLTGSYEQYF
TRBV6-4	TRBJ1-5	TRBD1	.	TGTGCCAGCACTCGACAGGGGACCATCCCCCAGCATTTT	CASTRQGTIPQHF
TRBV5-1	TRBJ2-5	.	.	TGCGCCAGCAGCTTCCTCGGGCCTCAAGAGACCCAGTACTTC	CASSFLGPQETQYF
TRBV7-9	TRBJ1-2	.	.	TGTGCCAGCAGCTTAAGTTCAGGCGGATATGGCTACACCTTC	CASSLSSGGYGYTF
TRBV28	TRBJ2-7	.	.	TGTGCCAGCAGCCTGGACAGAGGCGGGTCCTACGAGCAGTACTTC	CASSLDRGGSYEQYF
TRBV4-1	TRBJ2-3	TRBD1	.	TGCGCCAGCAGCCCGCACAGGGGTTCAGCAGATACGCAGTATTTT	CASSPHRGSADTQYF
TRBV30	TRBJ2-2	.	.	TGTGCCTGGAGTGGCGCTGGTCCCGGGGAGCTGTTTTTT	CAWSGAGPGELFF
TRBV9	TRBJ2-7	.	.	TGTGCCAGCAGCGTAGCGGCAGGGAATACCTACGAGCAGTACTTC	CASSVAAGNTYEQYF
TRBV2	TRBJ2-7	TRBD1	.	TGTGCCAGCAGTCACACCGGGACAGCAAACTACGAGCAGTACTTC	CASSHTGTANYEQYF
TRBV28	TRBJ1-2	.	.	TGTGCCAGCGGAGATAATGGCTACACCTTC	CASGDNGYTF
TRBV5-1	TRBJ2-5	.	.	TGCGCCAGCAGCTTGGACGTGCGAGAGACCCAGTACTTC	CASSLDVRETQYF
TRBV6-5	TRBJ2-7	.	.	TGTGCCAGCAGTTCCAACCCCGGGGGTGCCTACGAGCAGTACTTC	CASSSNPGGAYEQYF